This T cell receptor (beta chain) was sequenced for a study of T cells in Graves' hyperthyroidism and ophthalmopathy. This clonotype was counted between two and nine times. Its cognate antigen is unknown. The junction does not match germline at one end; this may be a read error. Amplification targeted TCR beta CDR3 regions from RNA transcripts. HTBI primers were used for first-round RT-PCR of the TCR CDR3. TCRdb analysed the multiplex PCR reads with MiXCR anew, one entry per CDR3 protein. The data hold hundreds of thousands of distinct CDR3 sequences, with approximately 20% observed a single time. Study-wide results and caveats: By a 13 V-J model, ophthalmopathy was set apart from stable hyperthyroidism.

Germline V gene lookup returns CDR1 SGHRS and CDR2 YFSETQ. CDR3 size: 13 residues. Disease duration was under 3 months in the ophthalmopathy patients, who also had a Clinical Activity Score of at least 3 and a NOSPECS grade of at least 4. Diagnostic assessment was based on clinical symptoms, serum thyroxine and TRAb, thyroid ultrasound and orbital computed tomography. The clonotype comes from a man under 40 with Graves' ophthalmopathy. The sample was blood. This chain uses TRBV5-1 with TRBJ1-1; a possible D gene is TRBD1 (6 bases). The CDR3 loop is CVSLGGANTEAFF. Written as DNA, the CDR3 is TGCGTCAGCCTGGGGGGCGCGAACACTGAAGCTTTCTTT.